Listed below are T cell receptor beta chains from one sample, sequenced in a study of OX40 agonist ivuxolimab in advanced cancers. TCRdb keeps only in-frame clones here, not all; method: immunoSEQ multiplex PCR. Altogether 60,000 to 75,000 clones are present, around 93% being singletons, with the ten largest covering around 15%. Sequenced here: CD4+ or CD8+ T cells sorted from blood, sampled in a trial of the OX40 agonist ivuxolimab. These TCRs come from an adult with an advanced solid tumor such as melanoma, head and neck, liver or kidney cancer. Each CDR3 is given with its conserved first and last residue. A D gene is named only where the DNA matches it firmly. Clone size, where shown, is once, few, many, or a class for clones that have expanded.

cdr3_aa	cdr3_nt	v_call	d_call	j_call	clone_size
CASSLYSQSSYGQYF	TGTGCCAGCAGCTTATATTCCCAGAGCTCCTACGGGCAGTACTTC	TRBV7-2	.	TRBJ2-7	.
CASSFNLETANYGYTF	TGTGCCAGCAGCTTTAACCTTGAGACAGCTAACTATGGCTACACCTTC	TRBV5-5	.	TRBJ1-2	.
CASSLSGTGPTYEQYF	TGTGCCAGCAGTTTAAGCGGGACAGGGCCGACCTACGAGCAGTACTTC	TRBV27	TRBD1	TRBJ2-7	.
CASSLGNTGELFF	TGTGCCAGCAGTCTGGGAAACACCGGGGAGCTGTTTTTT	TRBV25-1	.	TRBJ2-2	.
CASGFSVRVEEGGRQPQHF	TGTGCTAGTGGTTTTTCCGTCCGGGTGGAAGAAGGGGGTCGTCAGCCCCAGCATTTT	TRBV12-5	.	TRBJ1-5	.
CASSDDRQSNQPQHF	TGTGCCAGCAGTGATGATAGACAAAGCAATCAGCCCCAGCATTTT	TRBV2	.	TRBJ1-5	.
CASSQAQGLDQPQHF	TGCGCCAGCAGCCAAGCTCAGGGTTTAGATCAGCCCCAGCATTTT	TRBV4-1	.	TRBJ1-5	.
CSVAGFTTYEQYF	TGCAGCGTAGCCGGGTTCACAACCTACGAGCAGTACTTC	TRBV29-1	.	TRBJ2-7	.
CASRLAGGPYEQYF	TGTGCCAGCAGACTAGCGGGAGGGCCGTACGAGCAGTACTTC	TRBV27	TRBD2	TRBJ2-7	.
CASSFGNIQYF	TGTGCCAGCAGTTTCGGGAACATTCAGTACTTC	TRBV27	.	TRBJ2-4	.
CASSLVAAYEQYF	TGCGCCAGCAGCTTGGTTGCGGCCTACGAGCAGTACTTC	TRBV5-1	.	TRBJ2-7	.
CASSPSTGSGYTF	TGTGCCAGCAGCCCAAGTACAGGGTCTGGCTACACCTTC	TRBV7-6	.	TRBJ1-2	.
CASSESGAKIDTQYF	TGTGCCAGCAGTGAATCGGGAGCGAAGATAGATACGCAGTATTTT	TRBV2	.	TRBJ2-3	.
CASSLPGHLYSNQPQHF	TGTGCCAGTAGTCTACCGGGACACCTCTATAGCAATCAGCCCCAGCATTTT	TRBV19	.	TRBJ1-5	.
CATGPVTGRQFF	TGTGCCACCGGCCCGGTGACCGGGCGGCAGTTCTTC	TRBV14	.	TRBJ2-1	.
CASSRTSGGANTGELFF	TGCGCCAGCAGCCGGACTAGCGGGGGGGCGAACACCGGGGAGCTGTTTTTT	TRBV5-1	TRBD2	TRBJ2-2	.
CASSFGPTYEQYF	TGTGCCAGCAGTTTCGGTCCGACCTACGAGCAGTACTTC	TRBV27	.	TRBJ2-7	.
CASSVTGGIQYF	TGTGCCAGCAGTGTAACAGGGGGTATTCAGTACTTC	TRBV27	TRBD1	TRBJ2-4	.
CASSLVGDIKFPNSPLHF	TGTGCCAGCAGCTTAGTGGGGGACATTAAATTCCCCAATTCACCCCTCCACTTT	TRBV7-9	.	TRBJ1-6	.
CASSMHRGPGTYEQYF	TGTGCCAGCAGCATGCATCGGGGGCCGGGTACCTACGAGCAGTACTTC	TRBV21-1	.	TRBJ2-7	.
CASTGLAGAETQYF	TGTGCCAGTACCGGACTAGCGGGAGCAGAGACCCAGTACTTC	TRBV19	TRBD2	TRBJ2-5	.
CASSLSLQRGYNEQFF	TGTGCCAGCAGCTTATCTCTCCAGCGGGGGTACAATGAGCAGTTCTTC	TRBV7-7	TRBD2	TRBJ2-1	once
CASSQDTRTGFNTEAFF	TGCGCCAGCAGCCAAGATACACGGACAGGATTTAACACTGAAGCTTTCTTT	TRBV4-3	TRBD1	TRBJ1-1	.
CASGRVSNEQFF	TGTGCCAGCGGGAGGGTTTCCAATGAGCAGTTCTTC	TRBV27	TRBD2	TRBJ2-1	.
CASSRSIPRDSQGNEQFF	TGTGCCAGCAGCCGAAGCATCCCCCGGGACTCCCAGGGCAATGAGCAGTTCTTC	TRBV7-6	.	TRBJ2-1	.
CASSPTPDYYEQYF	TGTGCCAGCAGCCCCACCCCGGACTACTACGAGCAGTACTTC	TRBV6-5	.	TRBJ2-7	.
CASSYTRTSTDTQYF	TGTGCCAGCAGTTACACCAGGACAAGCACAGATACGCAGTATTTT	TRBV6-5	.	TRBJ2-3	.
CASSPPGAVTDTQYF	TGTGCCAGCAGCCCTCCGGGCGCCGTCACAGATACGCAGTATTTT	TRBV9	.	TRBJ2-3	.